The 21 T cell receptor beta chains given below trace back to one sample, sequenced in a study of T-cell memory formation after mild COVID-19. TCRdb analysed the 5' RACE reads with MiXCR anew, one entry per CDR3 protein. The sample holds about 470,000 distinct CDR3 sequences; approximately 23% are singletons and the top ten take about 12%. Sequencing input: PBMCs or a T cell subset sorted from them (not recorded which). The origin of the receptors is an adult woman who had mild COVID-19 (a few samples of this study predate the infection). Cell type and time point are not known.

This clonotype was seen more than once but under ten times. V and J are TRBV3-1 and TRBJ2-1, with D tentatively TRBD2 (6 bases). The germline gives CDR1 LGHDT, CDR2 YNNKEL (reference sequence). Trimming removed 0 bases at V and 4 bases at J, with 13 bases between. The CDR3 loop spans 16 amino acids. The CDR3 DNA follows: TGTGCCAGCAGCCAAGAGGGGGGTCGAACTTACAATGAGCAGTTCTTC. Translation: CASSQEGGRTYNEQFF.

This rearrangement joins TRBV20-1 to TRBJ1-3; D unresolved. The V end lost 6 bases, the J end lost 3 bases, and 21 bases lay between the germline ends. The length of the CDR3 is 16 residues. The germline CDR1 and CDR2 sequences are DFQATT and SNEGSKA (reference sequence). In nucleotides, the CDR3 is TGCAGTGCCAACCCTCGGGGTTTAATGGGTGGAAACACCATATATTTT. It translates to CSANPRGLMGGNTIYF.

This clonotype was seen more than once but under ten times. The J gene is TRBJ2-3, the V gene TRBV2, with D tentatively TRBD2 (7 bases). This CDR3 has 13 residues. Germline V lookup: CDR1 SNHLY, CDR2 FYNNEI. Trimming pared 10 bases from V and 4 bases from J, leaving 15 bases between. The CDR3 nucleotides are TGTGCCACAAAGAGGGGGGGCGCAGATACGCAGTATTTT. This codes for CATKRGGADTQYF.

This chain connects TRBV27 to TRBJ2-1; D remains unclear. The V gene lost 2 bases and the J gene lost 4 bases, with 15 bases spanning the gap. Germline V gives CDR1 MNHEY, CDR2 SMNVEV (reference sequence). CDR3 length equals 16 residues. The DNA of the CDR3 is TGTGCCAGCAGTTTACTTGGGCCCCCGGGTTACAATGAGCAGTTCTTC. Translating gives CASSLLGPPGYNEQFF.

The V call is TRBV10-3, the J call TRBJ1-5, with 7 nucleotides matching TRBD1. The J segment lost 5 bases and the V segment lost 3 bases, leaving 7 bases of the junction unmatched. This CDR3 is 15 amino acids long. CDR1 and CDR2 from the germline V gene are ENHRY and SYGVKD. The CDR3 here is CAISEPGQPHQPQHF. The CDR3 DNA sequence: TGTGCCATCAGTGAACCGGGACAGCCTCATCAGCCCCAGCATTTT.

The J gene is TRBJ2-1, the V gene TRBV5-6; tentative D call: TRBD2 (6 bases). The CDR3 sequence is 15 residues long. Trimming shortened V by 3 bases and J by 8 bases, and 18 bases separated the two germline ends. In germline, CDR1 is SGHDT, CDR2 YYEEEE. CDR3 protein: CASSSFVRGYHEQFF. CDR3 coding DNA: TGTGCCAGCAGCTCCTTTGTCCGGGGGTACCATGAGCAGTTCTTC.

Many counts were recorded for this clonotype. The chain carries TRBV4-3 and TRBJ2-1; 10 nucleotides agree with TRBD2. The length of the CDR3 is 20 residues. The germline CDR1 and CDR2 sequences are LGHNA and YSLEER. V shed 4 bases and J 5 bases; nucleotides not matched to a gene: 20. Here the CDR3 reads CASSRSRGRMSGRADNEQFF. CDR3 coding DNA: TGCGCCAGCAGCCGAAGCAGGGGGCGCATGAGCGGGAGGGCCGACAATGAGCAGTTCTTC.

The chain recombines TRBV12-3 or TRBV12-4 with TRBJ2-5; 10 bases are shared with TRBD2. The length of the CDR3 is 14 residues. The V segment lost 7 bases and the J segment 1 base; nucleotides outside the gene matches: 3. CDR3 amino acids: CASNIAGGQETQYF. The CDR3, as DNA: TGTGCCAGCAACATAGCGGGGGGCCAAGAGACCCAGTACTTC.

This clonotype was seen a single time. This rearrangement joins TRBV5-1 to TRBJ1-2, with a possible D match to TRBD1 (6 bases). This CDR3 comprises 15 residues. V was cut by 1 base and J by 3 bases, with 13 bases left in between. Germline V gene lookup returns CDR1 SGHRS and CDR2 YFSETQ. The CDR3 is CASSLTAAGDYGYTF. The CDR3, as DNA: TGCGCCAGCAGCTTGACCGCGGCAGGGGACTATGGCTACACCTTC.

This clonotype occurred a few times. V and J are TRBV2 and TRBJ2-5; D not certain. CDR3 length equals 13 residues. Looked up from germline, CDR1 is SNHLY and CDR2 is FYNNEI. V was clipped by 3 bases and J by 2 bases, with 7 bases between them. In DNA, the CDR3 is TGTGCCAGCAGTGACCTACAGCAAGAGACCCAGTACTTC. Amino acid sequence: CASSDLQQETQYF.

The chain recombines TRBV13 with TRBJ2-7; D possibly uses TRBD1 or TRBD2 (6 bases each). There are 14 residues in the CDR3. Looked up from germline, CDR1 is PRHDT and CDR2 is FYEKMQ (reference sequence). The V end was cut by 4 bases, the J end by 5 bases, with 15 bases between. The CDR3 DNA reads TGTGCCAGCAGCTCCGGAGGGGGTTGGGACGAGCAGTACTTC. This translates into CASSSGGGWDEQYF. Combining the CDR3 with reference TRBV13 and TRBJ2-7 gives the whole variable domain AAGVIQSPRHLIKEKRETATLKCYPIPRHDTVYWYQQGPGQDPQFLISFYEKMQSDKGSIPDRFSAQQFSDYHSELNMSSLELGDSALYFCASSSGGGWDEQYFGPGTRLTVT.

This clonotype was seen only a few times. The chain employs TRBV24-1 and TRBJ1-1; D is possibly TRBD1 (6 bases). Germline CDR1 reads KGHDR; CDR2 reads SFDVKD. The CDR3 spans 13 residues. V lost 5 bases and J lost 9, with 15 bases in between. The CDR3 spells CATSGGPQGKAFF. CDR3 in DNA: TGTGCCACCAGTGGGGGCCCACAGGGTAAAGCTTTCTTT.

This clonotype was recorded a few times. CDR3 DNA sequence: TGTGCCAGCAGTGGCGGACGGAGGAATAATGAAAAACTGTTTTTT. Its translation: CASSGGRRNNEKLFF. V gene TRBV7-2 combines with J gene TRBJ1-4; no clear D. The CDR3 extends over 15 amino acids. In germline, CDR1 is SGHTA, CDR2 FQGNSA. With 6 bases removed from V and 4 bases from J, the gap between germline ends came to 15 bases.

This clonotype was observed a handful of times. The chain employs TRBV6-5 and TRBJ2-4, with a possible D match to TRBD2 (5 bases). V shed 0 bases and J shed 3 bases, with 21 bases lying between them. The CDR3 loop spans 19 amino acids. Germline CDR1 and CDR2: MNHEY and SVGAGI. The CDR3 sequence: CASSYSLAAVPGDKNIQYF. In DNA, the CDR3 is TGTGCCAGCAGTTACTCCCTAGCAGCCGTCCCTGGGGACAAAAACATTCAGTACTTC.

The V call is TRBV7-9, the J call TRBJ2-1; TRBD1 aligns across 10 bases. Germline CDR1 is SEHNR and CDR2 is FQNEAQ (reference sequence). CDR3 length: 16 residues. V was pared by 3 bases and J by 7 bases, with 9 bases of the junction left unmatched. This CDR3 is CASSFGQGVRMNEQFF. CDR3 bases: TGTGCCAGCAGCTTTGGACAGGGGGTAAGAATGAATGAGCAGTTCTTC.

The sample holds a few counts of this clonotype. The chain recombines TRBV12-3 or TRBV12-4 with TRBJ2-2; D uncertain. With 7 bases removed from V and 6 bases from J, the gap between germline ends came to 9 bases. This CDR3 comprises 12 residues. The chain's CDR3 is CASNLLSGELFF. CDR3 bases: TGTGCCAGCAACCTCCTCTCCGGGGAGCTGTTTTTT.

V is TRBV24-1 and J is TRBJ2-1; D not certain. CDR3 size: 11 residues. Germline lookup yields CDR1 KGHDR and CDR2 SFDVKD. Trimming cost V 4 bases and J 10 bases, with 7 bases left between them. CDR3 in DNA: TGTGCCACCAGTGAGTGGGTGGAGCAGTTCTTC. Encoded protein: CATSEWVEQFF.

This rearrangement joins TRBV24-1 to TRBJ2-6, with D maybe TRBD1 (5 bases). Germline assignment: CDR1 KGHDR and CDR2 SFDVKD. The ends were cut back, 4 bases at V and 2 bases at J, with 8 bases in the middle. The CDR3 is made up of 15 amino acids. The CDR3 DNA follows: TGTGCCACCAGTGACCGCAGGGCTGGGGCCAACGTCCTGACTTTC. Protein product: CATSDRRAGANVLTF.

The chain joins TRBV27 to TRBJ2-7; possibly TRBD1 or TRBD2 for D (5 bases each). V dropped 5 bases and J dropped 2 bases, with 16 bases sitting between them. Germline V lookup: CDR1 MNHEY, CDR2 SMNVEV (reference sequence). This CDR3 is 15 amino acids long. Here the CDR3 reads CASSPGTLGTYEQYF. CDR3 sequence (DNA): TGTGCCAGCAGTCCCGGGACCCTCGGGACCTACGAGCAGTACTTC.

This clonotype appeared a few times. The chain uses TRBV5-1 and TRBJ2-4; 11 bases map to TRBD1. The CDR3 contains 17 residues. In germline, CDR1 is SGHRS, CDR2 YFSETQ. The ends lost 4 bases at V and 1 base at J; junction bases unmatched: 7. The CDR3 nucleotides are TGCGCCAGCAGCAGGACAGGGGGCCGTGAGGCCAAAAACATTCAGTACTTC. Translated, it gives CASSRTGGREAKNIQYF.

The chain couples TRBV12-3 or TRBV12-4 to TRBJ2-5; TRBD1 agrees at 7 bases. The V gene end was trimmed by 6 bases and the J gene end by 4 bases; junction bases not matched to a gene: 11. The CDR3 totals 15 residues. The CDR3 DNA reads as TGTGCCAGCAGAAAACGGGACAGTCAAGGAGAGACCCAGTACTTC. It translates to CASRKRDSQGETQYF.